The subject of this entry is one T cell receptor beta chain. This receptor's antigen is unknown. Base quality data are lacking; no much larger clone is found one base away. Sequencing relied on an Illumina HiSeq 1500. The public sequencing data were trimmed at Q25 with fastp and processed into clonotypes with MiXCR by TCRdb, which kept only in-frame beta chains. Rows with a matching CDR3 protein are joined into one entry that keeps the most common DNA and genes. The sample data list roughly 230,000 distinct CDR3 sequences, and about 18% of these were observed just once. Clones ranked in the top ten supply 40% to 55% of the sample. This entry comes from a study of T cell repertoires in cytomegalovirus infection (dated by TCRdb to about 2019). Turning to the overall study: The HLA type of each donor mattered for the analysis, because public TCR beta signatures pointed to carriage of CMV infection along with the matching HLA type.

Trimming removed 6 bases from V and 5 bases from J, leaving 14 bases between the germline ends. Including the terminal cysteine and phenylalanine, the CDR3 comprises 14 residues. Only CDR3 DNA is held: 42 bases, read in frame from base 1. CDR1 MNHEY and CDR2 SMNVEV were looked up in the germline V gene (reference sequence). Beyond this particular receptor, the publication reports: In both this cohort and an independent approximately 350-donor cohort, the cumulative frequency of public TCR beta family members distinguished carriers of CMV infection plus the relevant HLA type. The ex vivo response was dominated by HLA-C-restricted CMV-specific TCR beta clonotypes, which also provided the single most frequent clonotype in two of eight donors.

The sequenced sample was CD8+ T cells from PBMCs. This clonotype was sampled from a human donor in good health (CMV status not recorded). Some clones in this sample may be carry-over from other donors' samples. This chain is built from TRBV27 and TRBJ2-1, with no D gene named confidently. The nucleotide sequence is TGTGCCAGCAGCGACCGTAGTTCCCACAATGAGCAGTTCTTC. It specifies CASSDRSSHNEQFF.